In this sample, the clone carrying this T cell receptor beta chain turned up a few times. Its specificity is unknown. The method was immunoSEQ multiplex PCR; TCRdb's version includes in-frame clones alone and lacks a portion of them. The sample carries roughly 77,000 clones, 80% to 90% recorded once. This sample was included in a study of graft-versus-host responses after intestinal transplantation. With 1 base removed from V and 1 base from J, the gap between germline ends came to 8 bases. The germline V gene encodes CDR1 SGHNT and CDR2 YYREEE (reference sequence). This CDR3 has 14 residues. The rearrangement joins TRBV5-4 to TRBJ1-1; D is possibly TRBD1 (5 bases). This sample comprised unstimulated CD8+ T cells sorted from spleen or lymph node cells, obtained before intestinal transplant. The sequence was obtained from a human donor who received an intestinal transplant. The CDR3 DNA reads TGTGCCAGCAGCTTGTCCACAGGGAACACTGAAGCTTTCTTT. It specifies CASSLSTGNTEAFF.